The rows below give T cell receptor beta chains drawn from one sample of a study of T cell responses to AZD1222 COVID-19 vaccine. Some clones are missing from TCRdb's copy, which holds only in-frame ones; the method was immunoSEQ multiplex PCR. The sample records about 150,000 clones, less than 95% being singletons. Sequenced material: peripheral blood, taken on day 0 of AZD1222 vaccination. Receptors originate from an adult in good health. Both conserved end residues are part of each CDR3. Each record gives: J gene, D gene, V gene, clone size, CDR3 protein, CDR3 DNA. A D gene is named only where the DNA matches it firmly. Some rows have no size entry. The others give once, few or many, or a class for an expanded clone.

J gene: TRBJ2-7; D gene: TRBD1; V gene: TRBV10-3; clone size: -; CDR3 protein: CAISEFGDRGYEQYF; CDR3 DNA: TGTGCCATCAGCGAGTTCGGAGACAGGGGCTACGAGCAGTACTTC
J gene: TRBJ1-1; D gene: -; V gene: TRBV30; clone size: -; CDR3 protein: CAWTLTGGNTEAFF; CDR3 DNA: TGTGCCTGGACCTTGACAGGAGGGAACACTGAAGCTTTCTTT
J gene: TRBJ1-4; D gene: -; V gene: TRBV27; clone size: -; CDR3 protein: CASSLTGILGEKLFF; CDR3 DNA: TGTGCCAGCAGCCTTACCGGGATCTTGGGTGAAAAACTGTTTTTT
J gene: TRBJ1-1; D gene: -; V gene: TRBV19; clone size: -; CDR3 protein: CASSIWGYTEAFF; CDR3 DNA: TGTGCCAGTAGTATCTGGGGGTACACTGAAGCTTTCTTT
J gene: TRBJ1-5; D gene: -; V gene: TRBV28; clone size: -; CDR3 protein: CASSPDSDSNQPQHF; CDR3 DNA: TGTGCCAGCAGCCCCGACTCAGATAGCAATCAGCCCCAGCATTTT
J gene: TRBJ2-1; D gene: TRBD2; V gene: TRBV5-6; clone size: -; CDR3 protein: CASSQRTSGIYGGRNEQFF; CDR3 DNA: TGTGCCAGCAGCCAACGGACTAGCGGGATTTATGGAGGTCGCAATGAGCAGTTCTTC
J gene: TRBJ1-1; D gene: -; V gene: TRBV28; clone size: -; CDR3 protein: CASRGVHTEAFF; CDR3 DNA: TGTGCCTCACGGGGGGTGCACACTGAAGCTTTCTTT
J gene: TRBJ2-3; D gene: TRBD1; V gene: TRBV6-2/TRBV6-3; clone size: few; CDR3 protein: CASSYDRVIGGDTQYF; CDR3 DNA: TGTGCCAGCAGTTACGACAGGGTCATTGGTGGGGATACGCAGTATTTT
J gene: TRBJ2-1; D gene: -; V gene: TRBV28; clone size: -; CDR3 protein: CASGDPDNEQFF; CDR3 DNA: TGTGCCAGTGGGGACCCCGACAATGAGCAGTTCTTC
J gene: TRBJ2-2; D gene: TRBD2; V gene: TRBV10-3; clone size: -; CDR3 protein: CAIKGSGSTGELFF; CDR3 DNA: TGTGCCATCAAGGGTAGCGGGAGCACCGGGGAGCTGTTTTTT
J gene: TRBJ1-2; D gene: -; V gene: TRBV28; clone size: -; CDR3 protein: CASSDDGQGYGYTF; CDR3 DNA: TGTGCCAGCAGTGACGACGGTCAGGGGTATGGCTACACCTTC
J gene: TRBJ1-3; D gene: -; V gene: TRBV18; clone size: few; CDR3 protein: CASSPPRNSLGNTIYF; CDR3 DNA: TGTGCCAGCTCACCACCCCGCAACAGTCTTGGAAACACCATATATTTT
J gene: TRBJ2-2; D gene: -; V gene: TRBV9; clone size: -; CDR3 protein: CASSVGEPSANTGELFF; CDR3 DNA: TGTGCCAGCAGCGTAGGGGAACCTAGTGCGAACACCGGGGAGCTGTTTTTT
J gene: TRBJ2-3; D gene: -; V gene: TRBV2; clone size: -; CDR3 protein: CASSDSGATDTQYF; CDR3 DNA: TGTGCCAGCAGTGACTCGGGAGCCACAGATACGCAGTATTTT
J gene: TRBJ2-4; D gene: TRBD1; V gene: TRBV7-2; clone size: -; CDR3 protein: CASSSTGIVGVQYF; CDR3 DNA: TGTGCCAGCAGCTCGACAGGGATCGTTGGTGTTCAGTACTTC
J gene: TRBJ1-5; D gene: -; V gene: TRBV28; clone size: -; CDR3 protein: CASSRGGTSGWQPQHF; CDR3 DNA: TGTGCCAGCAGTAGGGGAGGGACAAGTGGCTGGCAGCCCCAGCATTTT
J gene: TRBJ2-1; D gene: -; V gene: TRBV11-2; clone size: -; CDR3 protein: CASSVVGAEQFF; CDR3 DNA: TGTGCCAGCAGCGTAGTTGGGGCCGAGCAGTTCTTC
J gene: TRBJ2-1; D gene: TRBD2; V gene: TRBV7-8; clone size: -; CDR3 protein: CASSLGRLAGAHEQFF; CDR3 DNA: TGTGCCAGCAGCTTAGGCCGACTAGCGGGAGCCCATGAGCAGTTCTTC
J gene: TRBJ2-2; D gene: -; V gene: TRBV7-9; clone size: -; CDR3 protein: CASSLGTSTGELFF; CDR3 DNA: TGTGCCAGCAGCTTAGGCACTAGCACCGGGGAGCTGTTTTTT
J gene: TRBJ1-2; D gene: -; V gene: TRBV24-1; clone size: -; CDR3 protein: CATSATDGYTF; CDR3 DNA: TGTGCCACCAGTGCGACCGATGGCTACACCTTC
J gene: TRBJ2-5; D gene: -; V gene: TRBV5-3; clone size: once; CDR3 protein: CARSLEGSGEQETQYF; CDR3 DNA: TGTGCCAGAAGCTTGGAAGGATCGGGGGAGCAAGAGACCCAGTACTTC
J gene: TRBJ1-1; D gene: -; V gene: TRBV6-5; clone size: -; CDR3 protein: CASSSTGWTEAFF; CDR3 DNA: TGTGCCAGCAGTAGTACAGGGTGGACTGAAGCTTTCTTT
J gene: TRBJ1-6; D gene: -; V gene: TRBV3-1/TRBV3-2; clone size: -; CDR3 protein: CASSQGAVMDSPLHF; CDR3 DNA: TGTGCCAGCAGCCAAGGTGCAGTCATGGATTCACCCCTCCACTTT
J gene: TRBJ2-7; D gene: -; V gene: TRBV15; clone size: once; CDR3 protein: CATSRAGQGSVYEQYF; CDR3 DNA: TGTGCCACCAGCAGAGCCGGTCAGGGATCGGTCTACGAGCAGTACTTC
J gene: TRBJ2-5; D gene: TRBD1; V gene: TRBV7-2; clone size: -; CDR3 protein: CASSLGQYQETQYF; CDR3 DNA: TGTGCCAGCAGCTTGGGACAGTACCAAGAGACCCAGTACTTC
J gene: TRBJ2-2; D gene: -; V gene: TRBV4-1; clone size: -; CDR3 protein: CASSQDGGTGELFF; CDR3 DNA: TGCGCCAGCAGCCAAGATGGGGGTACCGGGGAGCTGTTTTTT
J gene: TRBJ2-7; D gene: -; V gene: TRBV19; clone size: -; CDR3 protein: CASSGRLDYGTDSYEQYF; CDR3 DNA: TGTGCCAGTAGTGGGCGGTTAGATTATGGGACGGACTCCTACGAGCAGTACTTC
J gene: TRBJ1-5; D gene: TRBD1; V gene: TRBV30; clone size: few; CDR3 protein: CAWSDPGTGDFWDQPQHF; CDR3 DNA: TGTGCCTGGAGTGACCCCGGGACAGGAGACTTTTGGGATCAGCCCCAGCATTTT
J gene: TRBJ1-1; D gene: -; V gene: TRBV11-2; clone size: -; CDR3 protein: CASSPNSATEAFF; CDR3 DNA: TGTGCCAGCAGCCCCAACTCCGCGACTGAAGCTTTCTTT
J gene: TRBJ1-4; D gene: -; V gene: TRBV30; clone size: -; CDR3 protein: CAWRARQAGGEKLFF; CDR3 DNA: TGTGCCTGGAGGGCAAGACAAGCTGGAGGTGAAAAACTGTTTTTT
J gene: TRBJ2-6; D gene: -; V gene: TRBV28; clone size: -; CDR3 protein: CASGIVANVLTF; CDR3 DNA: TGTGCAAGCGGTATAGTGGCCAACGTCCTGACTTTC
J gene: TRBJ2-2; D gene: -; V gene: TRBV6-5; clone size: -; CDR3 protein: CASSQYGGGELFF; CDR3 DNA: TGTGCCAGCAGTCAATATGGGGGCGGGGAGCTGTTTTTT
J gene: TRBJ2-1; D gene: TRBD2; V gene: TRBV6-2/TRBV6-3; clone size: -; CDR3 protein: CASSYSGGLAGGNEQFF; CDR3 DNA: TGTGCCAGCAGTTACTCGGGGGGTTTAGCGGGAGGCAATGAGCAGTTCTTC
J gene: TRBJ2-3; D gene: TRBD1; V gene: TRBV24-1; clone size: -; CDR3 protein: CATSDPGTGSADTQYF; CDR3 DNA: TGTGCCACCAGTGATCCCGGGACAGGGAGCGCAGATACGCAGTATTTT
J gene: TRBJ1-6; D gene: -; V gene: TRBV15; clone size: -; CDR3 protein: CATSSQRGQGSPLHF; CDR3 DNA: TGTGCCACCAGCAGTCAACGGGGGCAGGGTTCACCCCTCCACTTT
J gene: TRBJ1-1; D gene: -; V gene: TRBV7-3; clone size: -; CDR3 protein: CASSLTKSVSNTEAFF; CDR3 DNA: TGTGCCAGCAGCTTAACAAAGTCCGTGTCTAACACTGAAGCTTTCTTT
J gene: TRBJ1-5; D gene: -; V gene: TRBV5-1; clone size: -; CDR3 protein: CASSLASRVRANQPQHF; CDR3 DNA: TGCGCCAGCAGCTTGGCTTCCAGGGTAAGAGCAAATCAGCCCCAGCATTTT
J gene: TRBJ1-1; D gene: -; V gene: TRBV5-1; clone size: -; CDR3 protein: CASRSGSGLNTEAFF; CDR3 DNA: TGCGCCAGCAGATCTGGATCAGGGTTGAACACTGAAGCTTTCTTT
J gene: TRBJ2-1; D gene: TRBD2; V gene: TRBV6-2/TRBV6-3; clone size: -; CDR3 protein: CASSYAGTSGISHYNEQFF; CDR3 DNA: TGTGCCAGCAGTTACGCCGGGACTAGCGGGATATCCCACTACAATGAGCAGTTCTTC
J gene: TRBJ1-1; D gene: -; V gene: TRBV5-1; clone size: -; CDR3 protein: CASARGQNTEAFF; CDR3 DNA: TGCGCCAGCGCTAGAGGACAGAACACTGAAGCTTTCTTT
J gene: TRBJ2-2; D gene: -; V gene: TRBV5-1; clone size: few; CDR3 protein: CASSLDTGELFF; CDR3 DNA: TGCGCCAGCAGCTTAGACACCGGGGAGCTGTTTTTT
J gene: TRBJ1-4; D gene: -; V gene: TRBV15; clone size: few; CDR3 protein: CATSVATSGTNEKLFF; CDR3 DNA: TGTGCCACCAGCGTAGCTACGAGTGGGACTAATGAAAAACTGTTTTTT
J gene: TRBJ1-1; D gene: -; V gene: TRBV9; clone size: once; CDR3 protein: CASSDGQTTEAFF; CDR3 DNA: TGTGCCAGCAGCGACGGACAAACCACTGAAGCTTTCTTT
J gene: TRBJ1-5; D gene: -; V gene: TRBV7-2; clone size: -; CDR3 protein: CASSLTENQPQHF; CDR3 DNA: TGTGCCAGCAGCCTGACAGAAAATCAGCCCCAGCATTTT
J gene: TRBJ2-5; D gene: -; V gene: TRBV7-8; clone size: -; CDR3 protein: CASSLVSPKYQETQYF; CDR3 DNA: TGTGCCAGCAGCTTAGTTTCTCCCAAGTACCAAGAGACCCAGTACTTC
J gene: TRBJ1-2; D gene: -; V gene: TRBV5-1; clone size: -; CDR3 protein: CASSVGQGSVSDTF; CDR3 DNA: -
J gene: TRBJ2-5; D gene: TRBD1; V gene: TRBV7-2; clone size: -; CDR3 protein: CASSPGTGKETQYF; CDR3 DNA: TGTGCCAGCAGCCCCGGGACAGGGAAAGAGACCCAGTACTTC
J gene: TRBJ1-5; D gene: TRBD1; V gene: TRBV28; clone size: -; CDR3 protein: CASSLTGKSNQPQHF; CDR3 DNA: TGTGCCAGCAGCTTGACAGGGAAGAGCAATCAGCCCCAGCATTTT
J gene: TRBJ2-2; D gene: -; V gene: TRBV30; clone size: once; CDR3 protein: CAWSPVSGELFF; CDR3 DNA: TGTGCCTGGAGTCCAGTTTCGGGGGAGCTGTTTTTT
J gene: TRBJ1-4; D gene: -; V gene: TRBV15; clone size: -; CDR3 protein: CATRPKFNEKLFF; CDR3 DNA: TGTGCTACCAGGCCAAAGTTTAATGAAAAACTGTTTTTT
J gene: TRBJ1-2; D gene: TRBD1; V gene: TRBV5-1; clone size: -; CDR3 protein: CASSLTGGRGYTF; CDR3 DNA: TGCGCCAGCAGTCTAACAGGGGGCCGAGGCTACACCTTC